This T cell receptor beta chain was found in a study of graft-versus-host responses after intestinal transplantation. The overall study: Anti-thymocyte globulin induction preceded two to three years of tacrolimus and steroid maintenance in all recipients.

As regards this clone: What it binds is unknown.

The method was immunoSEQ multiplex PCR; TCRdb's version includes in-frame clones alone and lacks a portion of them. The sample shows approximately 110,000 clones, 85% to 95% of them seen only once. Study results and limitations: Recipient marrow showed GvH clones, some seen first in ileum or blood. Allografts of patients with graft-donor T cell macrochimerism showed high graft-versus-host to host-versus-graft clone ratios.

Germline V lookup: CDR1 ENHRY, CDR2 SYGVKD. V was cut by 3 bases and J by 5 bases, with 7 bases left in between. The CDR3 is 12 residues long. Sequencing used unstimulated CD8+ T cells sorted from spleen or lymph node cells, obtained before transplant. This sequence joins TRBV10-3 and TRBJ1-2; D is ambiguous. This receptor was obtained from a human donor who was the organ donor for an intestinal transplant. The CDR3 spells CAISDPSYGYTF. The CDR3 nucleotides read TGTGCCATCAGTGACCCCTCGTATGGCTACACCTTC.